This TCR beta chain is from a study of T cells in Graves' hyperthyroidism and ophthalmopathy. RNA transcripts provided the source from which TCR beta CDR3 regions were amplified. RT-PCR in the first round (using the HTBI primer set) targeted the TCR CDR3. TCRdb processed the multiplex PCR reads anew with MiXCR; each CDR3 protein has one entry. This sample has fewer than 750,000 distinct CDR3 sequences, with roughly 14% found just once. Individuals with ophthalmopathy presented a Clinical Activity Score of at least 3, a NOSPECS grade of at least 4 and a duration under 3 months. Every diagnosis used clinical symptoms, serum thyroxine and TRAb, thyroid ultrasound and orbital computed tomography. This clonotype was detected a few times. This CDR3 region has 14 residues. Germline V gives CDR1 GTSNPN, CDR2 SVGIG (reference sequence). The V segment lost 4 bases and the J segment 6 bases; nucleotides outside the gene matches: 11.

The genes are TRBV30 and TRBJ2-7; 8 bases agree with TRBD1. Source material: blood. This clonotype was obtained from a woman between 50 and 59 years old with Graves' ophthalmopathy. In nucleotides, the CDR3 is TGTGCCTGGAAGGTGGCAGGGGGCTCGGGCGAGCAGTACTTC. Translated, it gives CAWKVAGGSGEQYF.